This T cell receptor beta chain was profiled in a study of post-analysis software for immune sequencing data. Study-level background: The courses of disease that were included comprised relapsing-remitting, secondary progressive and progressive-relapsing multiple sclerosis.

This CDR3 has 12 residues. V dropped 7 bases and J dropped 3; count of bases not matched to a gene: 6. The germline V gene encodes CDR1 SQVTM and CDR2 ANQGSEA. For this clonotype: The antigen remains unidentified.

Libraries were made from TCR beta cDNA, and they carried unique molecular identifiers. Starting from about 0.94 to 9.7 million T cells, the study yielded about half a million cDNA molecules. TCRdb analysed the PCR reads with MiXCR anew, one entry per CDR3 protein. The data show approximately 730,000 distinct CDR3 sequences, around 42% seen once. Study-level results: Four or five TRBV segments were more frequent in patients than controls; TRBV5-6, TRBV5-1 and TRBV20-1 belonged to this group. Significantly lower normalized Chao1 diversity was found in patients with multiple sclerosis relative to controls. Co-batched samples clustered tightly together by F measure.

The chain couples TRBV29-1 to TRBJ2-7; TRBD2 matches at 7 bases. This clonotype originated in a girl between 10 and 17 years old with multiple sclerosis. Material: blood. CDR3 bases: TGCAGCGCCGGGACTAACTGCTACGAGCAGTACTTC. Amino acids: CSAGTNCYEQYF.